The sequence of this T cell receptor (beta chain) was determined in a study of blood T cell repertoires in COVID-19. CDR3 size: 16 residues. From germline, CDR1 is SEHNR and CDR2 FQNEAQ (reference sequence). With V trimmed by 4 bases and J by 7 bases, 12 bases remained unmatched. The protocol was immunoSEQ multiplex PCR, while the TCRdb copy is restricted to in-frame clones and leaves out a portion. The sample consists of fewer than 600,000 clones, approximately 89% of them appearing once. What was sequenced was peripheral blood. This sequence originates from a man aged 18 to 30 with COVID-19, enrolled during active disease. The genes are TRBV7-9 and TRBJ1-4, with 7 nucleotides matching TRBD1. CDR3 nucleotide sequence: TGTGCCAGCAGCTCAGGGACAGCCCCCGACGGTGAAAAACTGTTTTTT. Protein: CASSSGTAPDGEKLFF. The full variable domain, completed using reference TRBV7-9 and TRBJ1-4, is DTGVSQNPRHKITKRGQNVTFRCDPISEHNRLYWYRQTLGQGPEFLTYFQNEAQLEKSRLLSDRFSAERPKGSFSTLEIQRTEQGDSAMYLCASSSGTAPDGEKLFFGSGTQLSVL.